This T cell receptor beta chain was sequenced in a study of blood T cell repertoires in COVID-19. In the study overall: The cDNA or gDNA used as material had been derived from T cells, B-cell-depleted T cells, or PBMCs.

The authors' processing: The assay estimated nucleated cells by amplifying reference gene primers. The data were produced by immunoSEQ multiplex PCR, yet TCRdb's version contains in-frame clones alone and is incomplete. V, J and clone size reflect that table, while D and trimming were determined from the DNA. The data contain about 58,000 clones, about nine tenths of them singletons. The CDR3 is 14 amino acids. CDR1 and CDR2 (germline): MNHEY, SVGAGI. Between the trimmed V and J ends, which lost 6 bases and 2 bases, there was a span of 13 bases. The sequencing sample was made of peripheral blood. This TCR derives from a man aged 60 to 69 with acute or convalescent COVID-19. V gene TRBV6-5 combines with J gene TRBJ1-1, with unresolved D. The CDR3 here is CASRPSGYNTEAFF. CDR3 in DNA: TGTGCCAGCAGGCCCTCAGGTTACAACACTGAAGCTTTCTTT.